A single sample gave rise to the 16 T cell receptor beta chains below, sequenced in a study of patients and donors after allogeneic stem cell transplantation. Each CDR3 protein is one row after TCRdb ran MiXCR on the RT-PCR reads. The sample yields hundreds of thousands of distinct CDR3 sequences, roughly 17% seen once. Sample: blood, either unsorted or a sorted T cell fraction (not recorded which). These receptors were collected from a human donor who was either an allogeneic HSCT recipient or a stem cell or donor lymphocyte infusion donor (not recorded which). It is not recorded whose cells these are; they may come from a transplant donor.

The V and J genes are TRBV9 and TRBJ1-4; D is undetermined. In germline, CDR1 is SGDLS, CDR2 YYNGEE. CDR3 length equals 15 residues. The germline V and J ends were trimmed by 0 bases and 3 bases, with 9 bases remaining between them. As DNA, the CDR3 is TGTGCCAGCAGCGTAGACGGGGTGGCTAATGAAAAACTGTTTTTT. Encoded protein: CASSVDGVANEKLFF.

This clonotype was counted between two and nine times. This sequence joins TRBV11-2 and TRBJ2-3; 9 positions match TRBD1. V shed 0 bases, J shed 4 bases, and the junction held 8 bases outside the gene matches. The germline CDR1 and CDR2 sequences are SGHAT and FQNNGV. This CDR3 contains 17 residues. The CDR3 here is CASSLDRTGAKADTQYF. DNA for the CDR3: TGTGCCAGCAGCTTAGATCGGACAGGGGCTAAGGCAGATACGCAGTATTTT.

This clonotype was counted between two and nine times. The CDR3 protein is CSARRGQGPGELFF. Written as DNA, the CDR3 is TGCAGTGCTCGGAGGGGACAGGGCCCCGGGGAGCTGTTTTTT. The chain is built from TRBV20-1 and TRBJ2-2; 9 bases are shared with TRBD1. Germline trimming cut 5 bases from V and 6 bases from J; bases unmatched to any gene: 7. The CDR3 sequence is 14 residues long. Germline V gives CDR1 DFQATT, CDR2 SNEGSKA (reference sequence).

In this sample, this clonotype turned up a few times. The V and J genes are TRBV4-1 and TRBJ1-6; D gene unclear. The germline V gene has CDR1 MGHRA and CDR2 YSYEKL. CDR3 length: 14 residues. V lost 3 bases and J 6 bases, leaving 9 bases between the germline ends. The CDR3 nucleotides are TGCGCCAGCAGCCACTTTAGCCGTAATTCACCCCTCCACTTT. Amino acid sequence: CASSHFSRNSPLHF.

The chain recombines TRBV7-3 with TRBJ2-1; D is unresolved. Germline V gives CDR1 SGHTA, CDR2 FQGTGA. V was cut by 8 bases and J by 6 bases, with 8 bases left in between. CDR3 length: 11 residues. The CDR3 region is CASGKANEQFF. The CDR3 region has the DNA TGTGCCAGCGGAAAGGCCAATGAGCAGTTCTTC. Drawing the rest from reference TRBV7-3 and TRBJ2-1, the complete variable domain is GAGVSQTPSNKVTEKGKYVELRCDPISGHTALYWYRQSLGQGPEFLIYFQGTGAADDSGLPNDRFFAVRPEGSVSTLKIQRTERGDSAVYLCASGKANEQFFGPGTRLTVL.

The chain uses TRBV24-1 and TRBJ1-2; TRBD1 aligns across 11 bases. The CDR3 is 15 residues long. With 5 bases clipped from V and 7 bases from J, the junction kept 8 bases outside the gene matches. Germline CDR1 reads KGHDR; CDR2 reads SFDVKD. Here the CDR3 reads CATSAADRGRGGYTF. DNA for the CDR3: TGTGCCACCAGTGCGGCGGACAGGGGGCGTGGTGGCTACACCTTC.

The CDR3 DNA reads as TGCAGCGTTGAAACAAGCGGACTAGCGGGGAACAATGAGCAGTTCTTC. Encoded protein: CSVETSGLAGNNEQFF. This rearrangement joins TRBV29-1 to TRBJ2-1, with 12 nucleotides matching TRBD2. This CDR3 has 16 residues. Germline CDR1 SQVTM, CDR2 ANQGSEA. V lost 2 bases, J lost 5 bases, and 7 bases stayed unmatched.

The chain combines TRBV7-7 with TRBJ2-3; D gene unclear. The CDR3 length is 13 residues. Trimming left V 10 bases short and J 4 bases short, with 15 bases between. CDR1 SSHAT and CDR2 FNYEAQ come from the germline V gene (reference sequence). The CDR3 nucleotides are TGTGCCACATCCGACTTATATGCAGATACGCAGTATTTT. It specifies CATSDLYADTQYF.

This clonotype was counted only a few times. The rearrangement uses TRBV7-9 and TRBJ1-4, with D hard to call. The V end lost 4 bases, the J end lost 0 bases, and 9 bases lay between the germline ends. The CDR3 loop spans 15 amino acids. CDR1 and CDR2 from the germline V gene are SEHNR and FQNEAQ (reference sequence). The chain's CDR3 is CASSSGFATNEKLFF. CDR3 coding DNA: TGTGCCAGCAGCTCCGGGTTTGCAACTAATGAAAAACTGTTTTTT.

The V and J genes are TRBV28 and TRBJ1-4; D might be TRBD1 (6 bases). CDR3 length: 15 residues. Trimming pared 3 bases from V and 8 bases from J, leaving 16 bases between. From germline, CDR1 is MDHEN and CDR2 SYDVKM. The CDR3 DNA reads as TGTGCCAGCAGTTTTCCGGGGGCAGTTGGAGAAAAACTGTTTTTT. Residues: CASSFPGAVGEKLFF.

There are a few counts of this clonotype. The V gene is TRBV30, the J gene TRBJ2-3; perhaps TRBD2 as D (6 bases). Trimming took off 1 base at V and 0 bases at J, with 8 bases between the two ends. The CDR3 runs to 14 residues. Germline V gives CDR1 GTSNPN, CDR2 SVGIG (reference sequence). The CDR3 protein is CAWSAGASTDTQYF. The CDR3, as DNA: TGTGCCTGGAGTGCGGGAGCAAGCACAGATACGCAGTATTTT. Supplemented by reference TRBV30 and TRBJ2-3, the full variable domain reads SQTIHQWPATLVQPVGSPLSLECTVEGTSNPNLYWYRQAAGRGLQLLFYSVGIGQISSEVPQNLSASRPQDRQFILSSKKLLLSDSGFYLCAWSAGASTDTQYFGPGTRLTVL.

The chain joins TRBV2 to TRBJ1-1; D is uncertain. This CDR3 comprises 14 residues. Germline V gene data show CDR1 as SNHLY and CDR2 as FYNNEI. Trimming cost V 7 bases and J 1 base, with 13 bases left between them. The CDR3 DNA follows: TGTGCCAGCACCGTGGACCGGGGGAACACTGAAGCTTTCTTT. Encoded protein: CASTVDRGNTEAFF.

This clonotype was counted a few times. The V call is TRBV24-1, the J call TRBJ2-2, with D unresolved. Between the trimmed V and J ends, which lost 0 bases and 4 bases, there was a span of 5 bases. The CDR3 is made up of 14 amino acids. Germline V gene lookup returns CDR1 KGHDR and CDR2 SFDVKD. This CDR3 reads CATSDLRATGELFF. For the CDR3, the DNA is TGTGCCACCAGTGATTTGCGGGCCACCGGGGAGCTGTTTTTT.

Only a few counts were recorded for this clonotype. The V gene is TRBV7-9, the J gene TRBJ1-4; D might be TRBD1 (5 bases). CDR3 length: 14 residues. The germline V gene encodes CDR1 SEHNR and CDR2 FQNEAQ (reference sequence). Trimming left V 4 bases short and J 5 bases short, with 11 bases between. The CDR3: CASSSRDGNEKLFF. CDR3 coding DNA: TGTGCCAGCAGCTCCCGGGACGGCAATGAAAAACTGTTTTTT.

The V gene is TRBV6-5, the J gene TRBJ2-5, with 14 bases lining up with TRBD2. The junction had 2 bases not matched to a gene; V was cut back by 0 bases and J by 5 bases. CDR3 length: 16 residues. Germline V lookup: CDR1 MNHEY, CDR2 SVGAGI. DNA of the CDR3: TGTGCCAGCAGTTACTCGGGACTAGCGGGAGTTGAGACCCAGTACTTC. Translation gives CASSYSGLAGVETQYF.

A few counts support this clonotype. This sequence joins TRBV6-1 and TRBJ2-3; 10 nucleotides align to TRBD2. The CDR3 totals 15 residues. The V gene end was trimmed by 6 bases and the J gene end by 3 bases; junction bases not matched to a gene: 6. Germline CDR1 reads MNHNS; CDR2 reads SASEGT. CDR3 region: CASSLAGGDTDTQYF. As DNA, the CDR3 is TGTGCCAGCAGCTTAGCGGGAGGAGATACAGATACGCAGTATTTT.